The 22 T cell receptor beta chains below were found in one sample sequenced in a study of T-cell memory formation after mild COVID-19. TCRdb fed the 5' RACE reads into MiXCR, producing one record per CDR3 protein. The sample shows roughly 190,000 distinct CDR3 sequences, about 10% of them seen only once. Material for sequencing was PBMCs or a T cell subset sorted from them (not recorded which). The receptors were sampled from a man younger than 30 who had mild COVID-19 (a few samples of this study predate the infection). Cell type and time point are not known.

On this clonotype: Being one base from a much bigger clone, this may be a read error. This chain uses TRBV12-3 or TRBV12-4 with TRBJ2-6, with 7 bases that match TRBD1. The CDR3 sequence is 15 residues long. V gave up 6 bases and J gave up 3 bases; unmatched junction bases: 5. The CDR3 DNA is TGTGCCAGCAGGCAAGGGACAGATGGGGCCAACGTCCTGACTTTC. Translating gives CASRQGTDGANVLTF.

This clonotype was seen only a few times. The chain links TRBV5-1 to TRBJ1-4; no clear D gene. Germline CDR1 SGHRS, CDR2 YFSETQ. Between the trimmed V and J ends, which lost 0 bases and 4 bases, there was a span of 10 bases. CDR3 size: 15 residues. The CDR3, as DNA: TGCGCCAGCAGCTTGGGGCAGACCGGTAATGAAAAACTGTTTTTT. It specifies CASSLGQTGNEKLFF.

The chain recombines TRBV5-1 with TRBJ2-5; D call uncertain. Trimming pared 0 bases from V and 5 bases from J, leaving 11 bases between. The CDR3 covers 14 residues. The germline V gene encodes CDR1 SGHRS and CDR2 YFSETQ. CDR3 DNA sequence: TGCGCCAGCAGCTTGGCCTCGGGTATGGAGACCCAGTACTTC. Its translation: CASSLASGMETQYF.

The chain is built from TRBV24-1 and TRBJ2-2, with 9 nucleotides matching TRBD1. The V gene end was trimmed by 9 bases and the J gene end by 4 bases; junction bases not matched to a gene: 17. Germline V CDR1 and CDR2: KGHDR, SFDVKD. The CDR3 runs 18 residues. CDR3 amino acids: CATEGGPGQGSGTGELFF. The CDR3 DNA is TGTGCCACCGAGGGGGGTCCGGGACAGGGTTCCGGCACCGGGGAGCTGTTTTTT.

This clonotype has at least ten counts. CDR3 sequence (DNA): TGTGCCAGCAGCCAGGACACCGGGGAGCTGTTTTTT. Amino acids: CASSQDTGELFF. The chain carries TRBV12-3 or TRBV12-4 and TRBJ2-2, with D unclear. The CDR3 has 12 residues. V lost 6 bases and J lost 3, with 5 bases in between.

The sample holds many counts of this clonotype. The chain employs TRBV5-1 and TRBJ1-1; possibly TRBD1 for D (6 bases). This CDR3 contains 14 residues. Germline V gene lookup returns CDR1 SGHRS and CDR2 YFSETQ. The V end lost 1 base, the J end lost 4 bases, and 11 bases lay between the germline ends. The CDR3 region has the DNA TGCGCCAGCAGCTTGAGGGGGAGGGTCACTGAAGCTTTCTTT. Encoded protein: CASSLRGRVTEAFF.

This clonotype was observed a handful of times. J is TRBJ2-5 and V is TRBV29-1, with 7 positions matching TRBD2. The CDR3 has 12 residues. With V trimmed by 4 bases and J by 2 bases, 1 base remained unmatched. Per the germline V gene, CDR1 is SQVTM and CDR2 is ANQGSEA. The CDR3 sequence is CSVGGLQETQYF. For the CDR3, the DNA is TGCAGCGTTGGGGGACTACAAGAGACCCAGTACTTC.

The table lists this clonotype with a few counts. The rearrangement links TRBV5-1 to TRBJ2-7; 12 bases align to TRBD1. With V trimmed by 1 base and J by 7 bases, 6 bases remained unmatched. The CDR3 is 15 residues long. Germline V gives CDR1 SGHRS, CDR2 YFSETQ. CDR3 in amino acids: CASSLPGQGAWEQYF. CDR3 sequence (DNA): TGCGCCAGCAGCTTGCCGGGACAGGGGGCTTGGGAGCAGTACTTC.

This clonotype showed up just a few times. This rearrangement joins TRBV10-3 to TRBJ2-1; 10 bases match TRBD2. Unmatched junction bases numbered 11, after V lost 4 bases and J lost 8 bases. The germline CDR1 and CDR2 sequences are ENHRY and SYGVKD. The CDR3 runs to 16 residues. The chain's CDR3 is CAISALSAGGQDEQFF. The CDR3 DNA follows: TGTGCCATCAGTGCTTTATCAGCGGGGGGGCAGGATGAGCAGTTCTTC.

This clonotype was observed a handful of times. The gene calls are TRBV20-1 and TRBJ2-7, with D unclear. CDR3 length: 13 amino acids. Trimming took off 0 bases at V and 7 bases at J, with 13 bases between the two ends. CDR1 and CDR2 (germline): DFQATT, SNEGSKA (reference sequence). CDR3 sequence reads: CSARETSLGEQYF. DNA for the CDR3: TGCAGTGCTAGAGAAACCTCCTTGGGGGAGCAGTACTTC.

The chain couples TRBV10-1 to TRBJ2-5; the D is unclear. Trimming cost V 3 bases and J 6 bases, with 2 bases left between them. The germline CDR1 and CDR2 sequences are WNHNN and SYGVQD (reference sequence). The length of the CDR3 is 10 residues. This CDR3 reads CASSEKTQYF. The CDR3, as DNA: TGCGCCAGCAGTGAAAAGACCCAGTACTTC.

This clonotype has only a few counts. The chain carries TRBV5-1 and TRBJ1-1, with D possibly being TRBD1 (6 bases). V lost 2 bases and J 5 bases, leaving 13 bases between the germline ends. The CDR3 sequence is 14 residues long. From germline, CDR1 is SGHRS and CDR2 YFSETQ. The chain's CDR3 is CASSFVTGGTEAFF. CDR3 nucleotides: TGCGCCAGCAGCTTCGTGACAGGAGGGACTGAAGCTTTCTTT.

This chain uses TRBV6-6 with TRBJ1-4; weak D call: TRBD1 (5 bases). This CDR3 comprises 14 residues. V lost 6 bases, J lost 5 bases, and 13 bases lay in between. Germline V CDR1 and CDR2: MNHNY, SVGAGI (reference sequence). CDR3: CASSRDSRNEKLFF. The CDR3 region has the DNA TGTGCCAGCAGCCGAGACAGTAGGAATGAAAAACTGTTTTTT.

This clonotype turned up a few times. V and J are TRBV5-1 and TRBJ1-2; D is unresolved. This CDR3 contains 14 residues. The V and J ends lost 1 base and 1 base respectively, with 8 bases between them. The germline V gene encodes CDR1 SGHRS and CDR2 YFSETQ. CDR3 protein: CASSLTSDNYGYTF. As DNA, the CDR3 is TGCGCCAGCAGCTTGACGTCAGATAACTATGGCTACACCTTC.

This clonotype occurred many times. V gene TRBV6-2 or TRBV6-3 combines with J gene TRBJ2-5, with D maybe TRBD2 (6 bases). From germline, CDR1 is MNHEY and CDR2 SVGEGT. The V end lost 4 bases, the J end lost 2 bases, and 23 bases lay between the germline ends. The CDR3 is made up of 18 amino acids. CDR3 region: CASSWRRSAGNVQETQYF. Written as DNA, the CDR3 is TGTGCCAGCAGTTGGAGGAGGTCGGCGGGGAACGTACAAGAGACCCAGTACTTC.

The sample holds many counts of this clonotype. The chain carries TRBV6-2 or TRBV6-3 and TRBJ2-7; 7 bases are shared with TRBD1. With 10 bases clipped from V and 6 bases from J, the junction kept 9 bases outside the gene matches. The CDR3 runs 12 residues. Germline V gene sequence: CDR1 MNHEY, CDR2 SVGEGT. As DNA, the CDR3 is TGTGCCACCCAGGAGGCAGGGGGCGAGCAGTACGTC. It yields the protein CATQEAGGEQYV.

This clonotype was seen more than once but under ten times. The chain uses TRBV19 and TRBJ2-2; 9 bases fit TRBD1. CDR1 is LNHDA and CDR2 is SQIVND in the germline V gene (reference sequence). CDR3 size: 14 residues. V shed 4 bases, J shed 9 bases, and the junction held 6 bases outside the gene matches. The DNA of the CDR3 is TGTGCCAGTAGTACCCGGGACAGGGCCAGGGAGCTGTTTTTT. This codes for CASSTRDRARELFF.

The gene calls are TRBV10-3 and TRBJ1-6; no clear D. This CDR3 is built from 15 residues. With 3 bases removed from V and 0 bases from J, the gap between germline ends came to 6 bases. Germline V CDR1 and CDR2: ENHRY, SYGVKD. CDR3 protein: CAISDSSSYNSPLHF. CDR3 sequence (DNA): TGTGCCATCAGTGACAGCAGCTCCTATAATTCACCCCTCCACTTT.

This clonotype was observed many times. V is TRBV5-1 and J is TRBJ2-1; weak D call: TRBD2 (7 bases). The CDR3 sequence is 14 residues long. The V end was cut by 8 bases, the J end by 4 bases, with 16 bases between. Germline CDR1 and CDR2: SGHRS and YFSETQ. The CDR3 here is CAREKGGAYNEQFF. The CDR3 nucleotides read TGCGCCAGGGAGAAAGGGGGGGCTTACAATGAGCAGTTCTTC.

This clonotype occurred a few times. The chain links TRBV6-6 to TRBJ2-1; maybe TRBD1 (6 bases). This CDR3 comprises 14 residues. V lost 6 bases and J lost 4, with 13 bases in between. The germline V gene encodes CDR1 MNHNY and CDR2 SVGAGI (reference sequence). This CDR3 reads CASRDRLLYNEQFF. The CDR3 region has the DNA TGTGCCAGCAGGGACAGACTCCTTTACAATGAGCAGTTCTTC.

The chain joins TRBV4-3 to TRBJ2-5; a possible D gene is TRBD1 (6 bases). V lost 0 bases and J 5 bases, leaving 13 bases between the germline ends. The V gene's germline CDR1 is LGHNA and CDR2 YSLEER. CDR3 size: 15 residues. Here the CDR3 reads CASSQERTDSETQYF. The CDR3 DNA reads as TGCGCCAGCAGCCAAGAAAGGACAGATAGCGAGACCCAGTACTTC.

The chain links TRBV27 to TRBJ2-7; tentatively, D is TRBD1 or TRBD2 (6 bases each). CDR1 MNHEY and CDR2 SMNVEV come from the germline V gene (reference sequence). The CDR3 has 16 residues. Deletions cut 3 bases from V and 1 base from J, with 16 bases between. In nucleotides, the CDR3 is TGTGCCAGCAGTTTGGGGGGCAGGGAGCTGTCCTACGAGCAGTACGTC. Translating gives CASSLGGRELSYEQYV.